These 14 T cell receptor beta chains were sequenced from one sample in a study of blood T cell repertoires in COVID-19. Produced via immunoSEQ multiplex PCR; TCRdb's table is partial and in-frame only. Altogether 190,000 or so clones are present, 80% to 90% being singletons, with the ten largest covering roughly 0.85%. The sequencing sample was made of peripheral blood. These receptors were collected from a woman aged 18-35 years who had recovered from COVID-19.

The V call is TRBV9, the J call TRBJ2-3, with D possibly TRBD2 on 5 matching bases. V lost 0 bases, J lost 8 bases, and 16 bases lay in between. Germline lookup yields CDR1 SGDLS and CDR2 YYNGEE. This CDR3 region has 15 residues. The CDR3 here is CASSVGGPYGGTQYF. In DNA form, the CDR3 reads TGTGCCAGCAGCGTAGGCGGGCCCTACGGCGGTACGCAGTATTTT. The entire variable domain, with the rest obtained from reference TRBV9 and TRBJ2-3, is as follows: DSGVTQTPKHLITATGQRVTLRCSPRSGDLSVYWYQQSLDQGLQFLIQYYNGEERAKGNILERFSAQQFPDLHSELNLSSLELGDSALYFCASSVGGPYGGTQYFGPGTRLTVL.

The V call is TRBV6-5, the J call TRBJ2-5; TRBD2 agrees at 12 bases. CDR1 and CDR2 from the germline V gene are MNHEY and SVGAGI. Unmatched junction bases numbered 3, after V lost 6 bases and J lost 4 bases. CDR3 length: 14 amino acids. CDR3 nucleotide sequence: TGTGCCAGCAGACCGGGACTAGCGGGAGAGACCCAGTACTTC. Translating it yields CASRPGLAGETQYF.

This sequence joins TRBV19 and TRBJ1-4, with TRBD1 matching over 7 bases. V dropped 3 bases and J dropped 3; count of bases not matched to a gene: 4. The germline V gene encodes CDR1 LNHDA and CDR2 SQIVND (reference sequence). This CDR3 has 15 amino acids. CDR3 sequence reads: CASSMTGTANEKLFF. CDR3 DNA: TGTGCCAGTAGTATGACCGGGACAGCTAATGAAAAACTGTTTTTT.

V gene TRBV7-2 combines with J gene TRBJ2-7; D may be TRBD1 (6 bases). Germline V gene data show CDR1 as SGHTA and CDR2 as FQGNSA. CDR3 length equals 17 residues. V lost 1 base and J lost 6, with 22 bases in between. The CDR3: CASSLVVRGQGFGEQYF. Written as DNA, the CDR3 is TGTGCCAGCAGCTTAGTGGTCCGAGGGCAGGGGTTTGGCGAGCAGTACTTC.

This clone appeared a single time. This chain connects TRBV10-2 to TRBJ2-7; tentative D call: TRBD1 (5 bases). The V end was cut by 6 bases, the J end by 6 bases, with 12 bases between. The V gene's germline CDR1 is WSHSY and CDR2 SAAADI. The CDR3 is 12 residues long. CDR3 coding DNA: TGCGCCAGCAGCCTTGACAGTGGCGAGCAGTACGTC. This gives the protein CASSLDSGEQYV.

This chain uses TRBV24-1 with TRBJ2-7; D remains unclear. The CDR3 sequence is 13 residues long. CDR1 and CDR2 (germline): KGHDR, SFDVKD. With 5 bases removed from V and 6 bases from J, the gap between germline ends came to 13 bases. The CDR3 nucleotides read TGTGCCACCAGTGGAAAGGCGGAGAGCGAGCAGTACTTC. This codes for CATSGKAESEQYF.

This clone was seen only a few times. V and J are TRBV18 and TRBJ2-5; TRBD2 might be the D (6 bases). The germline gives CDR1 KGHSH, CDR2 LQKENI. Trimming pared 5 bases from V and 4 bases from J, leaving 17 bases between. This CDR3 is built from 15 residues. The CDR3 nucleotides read TGTGCCAGCTCAGCCACGTCAGGGAGGACAGAGACCCAGTACTTC. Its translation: CASSATSGRTETQYF.

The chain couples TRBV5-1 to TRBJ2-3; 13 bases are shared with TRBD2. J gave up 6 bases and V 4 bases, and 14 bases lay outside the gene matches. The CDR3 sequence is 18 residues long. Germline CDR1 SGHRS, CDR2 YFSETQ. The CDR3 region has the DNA TGCGCCAGCAGCGCTATCCCAACTAGCGGGGGGGCCTCCGATACGCAGTATTTT. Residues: CASSAIPTSGGASDTQYF.

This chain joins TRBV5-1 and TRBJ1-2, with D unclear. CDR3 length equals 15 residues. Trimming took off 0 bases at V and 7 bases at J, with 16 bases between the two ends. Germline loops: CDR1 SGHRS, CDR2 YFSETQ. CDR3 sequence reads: CASSLGPSEVAGYTF. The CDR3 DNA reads TGCGCCAGCAGCTTGGGGCCCTCCGAGGTGGCTGGCTACACCTTC.

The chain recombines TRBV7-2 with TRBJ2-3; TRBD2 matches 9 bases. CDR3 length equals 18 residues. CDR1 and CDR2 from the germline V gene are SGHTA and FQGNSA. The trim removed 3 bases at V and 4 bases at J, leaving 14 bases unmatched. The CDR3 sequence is CASSFVNRGREGSDTQYF. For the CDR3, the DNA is TGTGCCAGCAGCTTTGTCAACCGAGGGCGGGAGGGATCAGATACGCAGTATTTT.

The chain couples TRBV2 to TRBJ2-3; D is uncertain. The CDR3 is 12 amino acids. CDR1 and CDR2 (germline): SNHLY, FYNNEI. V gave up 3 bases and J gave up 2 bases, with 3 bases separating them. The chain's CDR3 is CASSDNTDTQYF. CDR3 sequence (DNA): TGTGCCAGCAGTGACAACACAGATACGCAGTATTTT.

DNA of the CDR3: TGTGCCAGTAGTATCGACAGGGTCAGTTCGGGTGGCTACACCTTC. Encoded protein: CASSIDRVSSGGYTF. The rearrangement uses TRBV19 and TRBJ1-2, with TRBD1 matching 7 bases. Germline assignment: CDR1 LNHDA and CDR2 SQIVND (reference sequence). V trimming: 3 bases; J trimming: 7 bases; junction bases outside the gene matches: 11. This CDR3 has 15 residues. The full variable domain, its missing parts supplied by reference TRBV19 and TRBJ1-2, is DGGITQSPKYLFRKEGQNVTLSCEQNLNHDAMYWYRQDPGQGLRLIYYSQIVNDFQKGDIAEGYSVSREKKESFPLTVTSAQKNPTAFYLCASSIDRVSSGGYTFGSGTRLTVV.

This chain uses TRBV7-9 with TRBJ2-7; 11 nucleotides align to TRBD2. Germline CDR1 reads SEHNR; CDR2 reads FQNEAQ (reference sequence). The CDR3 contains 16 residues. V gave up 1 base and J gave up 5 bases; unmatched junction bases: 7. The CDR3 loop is CASSLVAGGTRDEQYF. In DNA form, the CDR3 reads TGTGCCAGCAGCTTAGTAGCGGGGGGGACGAGGGACGAGCAGTACTTC.

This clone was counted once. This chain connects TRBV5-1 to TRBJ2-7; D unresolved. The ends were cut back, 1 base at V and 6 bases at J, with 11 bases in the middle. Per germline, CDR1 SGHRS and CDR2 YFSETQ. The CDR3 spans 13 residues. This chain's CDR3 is CASSLTTPSEQYF. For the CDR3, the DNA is TGCGCCAGCAGCTTGACTACCCCATCCGAGCAGTACTTC.